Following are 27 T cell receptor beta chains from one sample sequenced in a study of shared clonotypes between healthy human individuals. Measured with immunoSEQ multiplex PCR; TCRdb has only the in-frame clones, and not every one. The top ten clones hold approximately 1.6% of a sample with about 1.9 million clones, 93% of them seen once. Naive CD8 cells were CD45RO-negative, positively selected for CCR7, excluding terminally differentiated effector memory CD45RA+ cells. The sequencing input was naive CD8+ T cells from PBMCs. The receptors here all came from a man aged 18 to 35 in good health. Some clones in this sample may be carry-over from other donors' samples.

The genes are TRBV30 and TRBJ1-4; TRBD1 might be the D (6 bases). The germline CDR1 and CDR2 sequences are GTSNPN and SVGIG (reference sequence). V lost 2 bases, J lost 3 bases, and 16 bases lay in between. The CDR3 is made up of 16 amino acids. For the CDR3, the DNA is TGTGCCTGGAGTCTAACAGGGATATATGCTAATGAAAAACTGTTTTTT. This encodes CAWSLTGIYANEKLFF.

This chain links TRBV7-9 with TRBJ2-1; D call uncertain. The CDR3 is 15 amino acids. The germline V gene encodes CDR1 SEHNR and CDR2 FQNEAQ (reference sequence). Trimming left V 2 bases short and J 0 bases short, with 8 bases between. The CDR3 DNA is TGTGCCAGCAGCTTATCGGCGGACTCCTACAATGAGCAGTTCTTC. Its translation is CASSLSADSYNEQFF.

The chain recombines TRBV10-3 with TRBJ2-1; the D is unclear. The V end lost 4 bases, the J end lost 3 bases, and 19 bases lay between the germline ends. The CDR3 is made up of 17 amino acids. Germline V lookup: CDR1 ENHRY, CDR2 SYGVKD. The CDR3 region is CAISVESVRQNYNEQFF. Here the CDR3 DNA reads TGTGCCATCAGTGTCGAGTCGGTAAGGCAGAACTACAATGAGCAGTTCTTC.

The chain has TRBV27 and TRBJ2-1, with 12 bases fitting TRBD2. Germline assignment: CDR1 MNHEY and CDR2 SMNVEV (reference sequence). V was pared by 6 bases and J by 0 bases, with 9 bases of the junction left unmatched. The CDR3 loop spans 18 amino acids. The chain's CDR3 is CASRKWTSGASSYNEQFF. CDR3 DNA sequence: TGTGCCAGCAGGAAATGGACTAGCGGGGCCAGCTCCTACAATGAGCAGTTCTTC.

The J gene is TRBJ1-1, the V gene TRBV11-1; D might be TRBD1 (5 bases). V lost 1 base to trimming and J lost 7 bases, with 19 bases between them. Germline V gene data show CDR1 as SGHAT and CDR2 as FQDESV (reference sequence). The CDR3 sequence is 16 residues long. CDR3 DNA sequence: TGTGCCAGCAGCTTAGTAGGGGCGGGGCCAGGCGTTGAAGCTTTCTTT. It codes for CASSLVGAGPGVEAFF.

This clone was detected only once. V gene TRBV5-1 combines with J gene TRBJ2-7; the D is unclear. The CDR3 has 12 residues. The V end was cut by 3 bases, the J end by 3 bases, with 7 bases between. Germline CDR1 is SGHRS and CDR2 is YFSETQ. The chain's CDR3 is CASSSDGYEQYF. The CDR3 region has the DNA TGCGCCAGCAGCTCGGACGGCTACGAGCAGTACTTC.

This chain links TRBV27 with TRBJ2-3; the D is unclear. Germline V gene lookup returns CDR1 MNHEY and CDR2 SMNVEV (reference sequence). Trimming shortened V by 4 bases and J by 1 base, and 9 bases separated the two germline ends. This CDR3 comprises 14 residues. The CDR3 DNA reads TGTGCCAGCAGTTGGGGAACAGGCACAGATACGCAGTATTTT. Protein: CASSWGTGTDTQYF.

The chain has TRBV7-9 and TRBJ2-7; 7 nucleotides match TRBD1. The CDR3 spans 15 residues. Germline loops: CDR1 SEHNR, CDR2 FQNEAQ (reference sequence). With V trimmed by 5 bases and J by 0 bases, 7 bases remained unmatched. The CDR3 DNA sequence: TGTGCCAGCAGCCCCGGGACAGCCCGCTCCTACGAGCAGTACTTC. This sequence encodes CASSPGTARSYEQYF.

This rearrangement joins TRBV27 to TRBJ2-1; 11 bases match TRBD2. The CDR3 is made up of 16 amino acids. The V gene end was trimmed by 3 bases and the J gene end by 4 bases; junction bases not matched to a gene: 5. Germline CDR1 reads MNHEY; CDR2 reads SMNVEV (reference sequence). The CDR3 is CASSFGTSGEYNEQFF. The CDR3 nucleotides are TGTGCCAGCAGTTTCGGGACTAGCGGAGAGTACAATGAGCAGTTCTTC.

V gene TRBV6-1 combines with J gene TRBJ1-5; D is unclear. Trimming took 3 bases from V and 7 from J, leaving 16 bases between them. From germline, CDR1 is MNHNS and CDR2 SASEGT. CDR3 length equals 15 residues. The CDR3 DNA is TGTGCCAGCAGTGACGCATTCGGCACCGCACAGCCCCAGCATTTT. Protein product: CASSDAFGTAQPQHF.

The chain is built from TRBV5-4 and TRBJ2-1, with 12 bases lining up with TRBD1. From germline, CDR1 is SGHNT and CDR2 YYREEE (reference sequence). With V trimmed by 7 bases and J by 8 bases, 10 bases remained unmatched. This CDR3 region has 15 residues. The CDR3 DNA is TGTGCCAGCTCCGCCGGGACAGGGGGCGTCGATGAGCAGTTCTTC. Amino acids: CASSAGTGGVDEQFF.

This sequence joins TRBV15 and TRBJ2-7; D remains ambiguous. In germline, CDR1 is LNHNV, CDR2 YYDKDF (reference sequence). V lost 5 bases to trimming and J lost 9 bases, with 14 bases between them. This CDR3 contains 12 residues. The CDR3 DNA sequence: TGTGCCACCAGCCCGAAGGCAGACCGGCAGTACTTC. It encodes CATSPKADRQYF.

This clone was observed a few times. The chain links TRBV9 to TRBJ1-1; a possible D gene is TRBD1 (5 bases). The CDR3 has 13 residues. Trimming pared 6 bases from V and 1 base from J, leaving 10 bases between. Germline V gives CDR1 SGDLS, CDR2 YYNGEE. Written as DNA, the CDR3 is TGTGCCAGCACCCTGGGGGAGAACACTGAAGCTTTCTTT. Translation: CASTLGENTEAFF.

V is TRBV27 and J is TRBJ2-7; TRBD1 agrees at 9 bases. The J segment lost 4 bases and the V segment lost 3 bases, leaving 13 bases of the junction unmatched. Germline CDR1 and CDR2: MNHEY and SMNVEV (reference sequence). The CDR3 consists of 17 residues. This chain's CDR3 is CASSFQPGQGTRYEQYF. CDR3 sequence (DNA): TGTGCCAGCAGTTTCCAACCGGGACAGGGAACTCGGTACGAGCAGTACTTC.

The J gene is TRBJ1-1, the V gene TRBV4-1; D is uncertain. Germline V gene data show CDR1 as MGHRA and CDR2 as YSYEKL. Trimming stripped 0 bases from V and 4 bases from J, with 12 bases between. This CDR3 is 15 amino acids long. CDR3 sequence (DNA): TGCGCCAGCAGCCAAGATCCAAGGTACAGCACTGAAGCTTTCTTT. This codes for CASSQDPRYSTEAFF.

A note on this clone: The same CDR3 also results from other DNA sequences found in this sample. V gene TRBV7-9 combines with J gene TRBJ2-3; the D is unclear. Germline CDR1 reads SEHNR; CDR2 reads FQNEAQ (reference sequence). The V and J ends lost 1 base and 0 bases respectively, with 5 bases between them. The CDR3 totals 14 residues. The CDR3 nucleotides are TGTGCCAGCAGCTTAGTGGGTAGCACAGATACGCAGTATTTT. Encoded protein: CASSLVGSTDTQYF. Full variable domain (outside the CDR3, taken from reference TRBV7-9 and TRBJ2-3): DTGVSQNPRHKITKRGQNVTFRCDPISEHNRLYWYRQTLGQGPEFLTYFQNEAQLEKSRLLSDRFSAERPKGSFSTLEIQRTEQGDSAMYLCASSLVGSTDTQYFGPGTRLTVL.

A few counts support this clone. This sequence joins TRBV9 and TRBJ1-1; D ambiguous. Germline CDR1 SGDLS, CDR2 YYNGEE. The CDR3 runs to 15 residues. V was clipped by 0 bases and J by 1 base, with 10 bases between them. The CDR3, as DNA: TGTGCCAGCAGCGTAGAACACGAGGAGAACACTGAAGCTTTCTTT. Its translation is CASSVEHEENTEAFF.

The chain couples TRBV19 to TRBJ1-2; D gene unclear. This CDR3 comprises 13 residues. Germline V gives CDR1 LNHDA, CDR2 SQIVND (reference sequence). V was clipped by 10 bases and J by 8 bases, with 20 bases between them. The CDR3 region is CATTDGPHRGYTF. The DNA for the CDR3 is TGTGCCACTACTGACGGCCCTCATAGGGGCTACACCTTC.

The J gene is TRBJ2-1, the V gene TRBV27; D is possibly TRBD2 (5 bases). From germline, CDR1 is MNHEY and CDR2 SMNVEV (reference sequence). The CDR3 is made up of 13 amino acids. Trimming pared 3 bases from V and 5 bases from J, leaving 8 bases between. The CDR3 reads CASSFLAHNEQFF. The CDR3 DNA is TGTGCCAGCAGTTTTCTAGCCCACAATGAGCAGTTCTTC.

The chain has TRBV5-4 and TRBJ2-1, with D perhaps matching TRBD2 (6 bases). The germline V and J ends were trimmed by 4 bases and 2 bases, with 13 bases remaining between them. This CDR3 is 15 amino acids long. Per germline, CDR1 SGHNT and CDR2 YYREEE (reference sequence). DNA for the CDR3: TGTGCCAGCAGCGACTCCCGACTAGCCTACAATGAGCAGTTCTTC. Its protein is CASSDSRLAYNEQFF.

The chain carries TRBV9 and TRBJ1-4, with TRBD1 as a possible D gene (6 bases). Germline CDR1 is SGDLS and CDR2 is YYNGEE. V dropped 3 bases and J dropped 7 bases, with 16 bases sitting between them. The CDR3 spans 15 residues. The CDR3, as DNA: TGTGCCAGCAGCGAGGGAATATTGACAGGTGAAAAACTGTTTTTT. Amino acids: CASSEGILTGEKLFF.

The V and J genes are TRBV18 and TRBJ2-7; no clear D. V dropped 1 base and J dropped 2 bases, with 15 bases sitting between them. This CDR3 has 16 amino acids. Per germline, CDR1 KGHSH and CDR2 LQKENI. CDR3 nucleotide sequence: TGTGCCAGCTCACCACGGACCCCCAACCCCACCTACGAGCAGTACTTC. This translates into CASSPRTPNPTYEQYF.

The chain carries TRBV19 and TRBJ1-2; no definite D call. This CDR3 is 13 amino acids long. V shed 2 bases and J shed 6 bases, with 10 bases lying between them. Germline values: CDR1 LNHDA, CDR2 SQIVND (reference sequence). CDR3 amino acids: CASSIIGLDGYTF. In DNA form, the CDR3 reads TGTGCCAGTAGTATAATAGGGCTGGATGGCTACACCTTC.

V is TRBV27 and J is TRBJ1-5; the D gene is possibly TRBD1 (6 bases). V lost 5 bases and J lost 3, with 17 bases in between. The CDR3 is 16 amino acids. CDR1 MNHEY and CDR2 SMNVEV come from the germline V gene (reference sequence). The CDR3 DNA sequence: TGTGCCAGCAGTCCCTCTTGGGGGGCCGCCAATCAGCCCCAGCATTTT. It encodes CASSPSWGAANQPQHF.

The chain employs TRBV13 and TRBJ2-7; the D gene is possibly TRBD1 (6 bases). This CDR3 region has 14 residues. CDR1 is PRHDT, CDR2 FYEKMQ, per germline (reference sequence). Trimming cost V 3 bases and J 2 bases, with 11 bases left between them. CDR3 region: CASSFDRHPYEQYF. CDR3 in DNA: TGTGCCAGCAGCTTCGACAGGCACCCCTACGAGCAGTACTTC.

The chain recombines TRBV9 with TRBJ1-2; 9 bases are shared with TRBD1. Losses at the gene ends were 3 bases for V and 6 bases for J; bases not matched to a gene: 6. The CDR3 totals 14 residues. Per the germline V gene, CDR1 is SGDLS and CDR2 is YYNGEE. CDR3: CASSDRQGENGYTF. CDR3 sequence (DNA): TGTGCCAGCAGCGACAGACAGGGGGAGAATGGCTACACCTTC.

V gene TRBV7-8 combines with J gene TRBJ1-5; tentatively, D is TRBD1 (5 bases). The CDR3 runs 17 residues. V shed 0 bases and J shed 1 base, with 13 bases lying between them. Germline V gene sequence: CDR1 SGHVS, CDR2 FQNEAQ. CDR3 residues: CASSLAILGVSNQPQHF. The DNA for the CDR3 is TGTGCCAGCAGCTTAGCGATATTGGGGGTGAGCAATCAGCCCCAGCATTTT. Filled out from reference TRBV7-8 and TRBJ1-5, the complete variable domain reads GAGVSQSPRYKVAKRGQDVALRCDPISGHVSLFWYQQALGQGPEFLTYFQNEAQLDKSGLPSDRFFAERPEGSVSTLKIQRTQQEDSAVYLCASSLAILGVSNQPQHFGDGTRLSIL.